This TCR beta chain stems from a study of patients and donors after allogeneic stem cell transplantation. A single record per CDR3 protein comes from TCRdb applying MiXCR to the RT-PCR reads. The data hold about 160,000 distinct CDR3 sequences, with approximately 30% observed a single time. This clonotype was counted between two and nine times. This CDR3 has 15 residues. Per germline, CDR1 LGHNA and CDR2 YNFKEQ. The ends lost 7 bases at V and 0 bases at J; junction bases unmatched: 5. The gene calls are TRBV4-2 and TRBJ2-7, with 11 positions matching TRBD2. Sequenced: blood, either unsorted or a sorted T cell fraction (not recorded which). The clonotype originates from a human donor who was either an allogeneic HSCT recipient or a stem cell or donor lymphocyte infusion donor (not recorded which). It is not recorded whose cells these are; they may come from a transplant donor. The CDR3 nucleotides are TGTGCCAGCATCGGGGGGACTAGCGGCTCCTACGAGCAGTACTTC. It translates to CASIGGTSGSYEQYF.